This T cell receptor (beta chain) was captured in a study of TIL therapy for anti-PD-1-resistant metastatic lung cancer. Time point in this sample: pre-treatment sample, taken before nivolumab and TIL therapy. Tumor tissue came from excised metastases, mostly pleural nodules or supraclavicular lymph nodes. This CDR3 comprises 13 residues. From germline, CDR1 is LGHNA and CDR2 YNFKEQ. Trimming cost V 1 base and J 1 base, with 4 bases left between them. The libraries were made with immunoSEQ v3. TCRdb's copy holds only in-frame clones and misses some; the assay was immunoSEQ multiplex PCR. Of about 100,000 clones listed, 55% to 75% are singletons.

The receptor was derived from a person aged 25-79 years with non-small cell lung cancer. The chain carries TRBV4-2 and TRBJ1-1; the D is unclear. The sample was tumor tissue, taken at baseline. CDR3 DNA sequence: TGTGCCAGCAGCCAAGGTAGGAACACTGAAGCTTTCTTT. Amino acid sequence: CASSQGRNTEAFF.